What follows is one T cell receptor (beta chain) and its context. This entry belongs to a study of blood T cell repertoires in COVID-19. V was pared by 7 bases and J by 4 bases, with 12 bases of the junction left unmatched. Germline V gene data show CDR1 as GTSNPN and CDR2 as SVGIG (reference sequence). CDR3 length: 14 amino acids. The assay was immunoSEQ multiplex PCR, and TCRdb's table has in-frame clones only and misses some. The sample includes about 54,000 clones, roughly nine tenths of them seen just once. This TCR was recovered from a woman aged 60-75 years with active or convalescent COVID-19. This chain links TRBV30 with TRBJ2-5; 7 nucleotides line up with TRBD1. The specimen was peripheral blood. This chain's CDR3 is CAFVSAGTVETQYF. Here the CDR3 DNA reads TGTGCCTTCGTCAGTGCCGGGACAGTAGAGACCCAGTACTTC.